Below are 8 T cell receptor beta chains sequenced from a single sample in a study of CD8 T cells in ankylosing spondylitis. Overall study results and limits: What seemed typical of ankylosing spondylitis blood was a TCR beta motif built from roughly 8 highly homologous variants.

No antigen is known for these receptors. TCRdb used MiXCR to reprocess the 5' RACE reads, holding one entry per CDR3 protein. This sample has about 840,000 distinct CDR3 sequences; roughly 12% occur once, and the top ten carry 0.51%. The sample consisted of blood, either unsorted or a sorted T cell fraction (not recorded which). The receptors here all came from a male donor with ankylosing spondylitis.

The rearrangement joins TRBV7-2 to TRBJ1-1, with unresolved D. V lost 4 bases, J lost 1 base, and 10 bases lay in between. Germline V gives CDR1 SGHTA, CDR2 FQGNSA. The CDR3 totals 14 residues. The CDR3 DNA is TGTGCCAGCAGCTCCGTCCCCCGGAACACTGAAGCTTTCTTT. Protein product: CASSSVPRNTEAFF.

There are a few counts of this clonotype. The genes are TRBV20-1 and TRBJ1-5; the D gene is possibly TRBD1 (5 bases). The CDR3 has 14 residues. The V end was cut by 3 bases, the J end by 5 bases, with 14 bases between. CDR1 and CDR2 (germline): DFQATT, SNEGSKA (reference sequence). Written as DNA, the CDR3 is TGCAGTGCTAGTGGGGCAGTCAGGGATCAGCCCCAGCATTTT. It yields the protein CSASGAVRDQPQHF.

In the case of this clonotype: This sequence may be a read error, since a much larger clone differs from it by one base. V usage is TRBV5-1 and J usage is TRBJ1-1; D gene ambiguous. Germline CDR1 reads SGHRS; CDR2 reads YFSETQ. Trimming shortened V by 2 bases and J by 3 bases, and 11 bases separated the two germline ends. The CDR3 spans 14 residues. The CDR3 region has the DNA TGCGCCAGCAGCTTAACAGAGATGGACACTGAAGCTTTCTTT. It yields the protein CASSLTEMDTEAFF.

V usage is TRBV4-3 and J usage is TRBJ1-5, with unresolved D. The CDR3 sequence is 15 residues long. Deletions cut 0 bases from V and 4 bases from J, with 10 bases between. In germline, CDR1 is LGHNA, CDR2 YSLEER. For the CDR3, the DNA is TGCGCCAGCAGCCAAGATACGGGTCTAAATCAGCCCCAGCATTTT. This gives the protein CASSQDTGLNQPQHF.

Only a few counts were recorded for this clonotype. This rearrangement joins TRBV6-5 to TRBJ2-1; possibly TRBD2 for D (6 bases). Trimming cost V 2 bases and J 3 bases, with 11 bases left between them. The germline gives CDR1 MNHEY, CDR2 SVGAGI. The CDR3 extends over 15 amino acids. CDR3 region: CASSYRESDYNEQFF. CDR3 sequence (DNA): TGTGCCAGCAGTTACCGGGAGAGCGACTACAATGAGCAGTTCTTC.

The sample holds a few counts of this clonotype. The chain carries TRBV20-1 and TRBJ2-1, with 7 bases matching TRBD2. J was trimmed by 8 bases and V by 3 bases; bases with no gene match: 10. Per the germline V gene, CDR1 is DFQATT and CDR2 is SNEGSKA (reference sequence). The CDR3 is 14 residues long. CDR3 nucleotides: TGCAGTGCTAGTGGGTCTAGCGGAGTGGATGAGCAGTTCTTC. Translation gives CSASGSSGVDEQFF.

This clonotype was detected many times. The chain carries TRBV12-3 or TRBV12-4 and TRBJ1-2; 11 bases map to TRBD1. The junction had 13 bases not matched to a gene; V was cut back by 5 bases and J by 8 bases. The CDR3 is 16 amino acids. The DNA for the CDR3 is TGTGCCAGCAGTACCCGAATCGGGACAGGGGGTAGAGGCTACACCTTC. It yields the protein CASSTRIGTGGRGYTF.

The chain uses TRBV2 and TRBJ1-5; weak D call: TRBD1 (6 bases). There are 13 residues in the CDR3. Trimming left V 7 bases short and J 5 bases short, with 12 bases between. Per germline, CDR1 SNHLY and CDR2 FYNNEI. In nucleotides, the CDR3 is TGTGCCAGCATCTTGGACAGCCATCAGCCCCAGCATTTT. This gives the protein CASILDSHQPQHF.